This is a list of T cell receptor beta chains from one sample in a study of spatial heterogeneity in lung cancer. TCRdb reprocessed the 5' RACE reads via MiXCR and lists one record per CDR3 protein. The sample yields 8,500 to 14,000 distinct CDR3 sequences, about a tenth seen once. Specimen: PBMCs, collected at follow-up. All receptors come from a female donor with early-stage non-small cell lung cancer. Both conserved end residues are part of each CDR3. Each record gives: CDR3 protein, V gene, clone size, J gene. Size values are once, few and many counts, or a class for expanded clones, and some rows have none.

CDR3 protein: CASSGPEFVSYEQYF
V gene: TRBV6-1
clone size: .
J gene: TRBJ2-7

CDR3 protein: CASSRAGEPETQYF
V gene: TRBV6-1
clone size: few
J gene: TRBJ2-5

CDR3 protein: CASSNPGQEYRYTF
V gene: TRBV12-3/TRBV12-4
clone size: few
J gene: TRBJ1-2

CDR3 protein: CASSSSGLPYNEQFF
V gene: TRBV9
clone size: many
J gene: TRBJ2-1

CDR3 protein: CASSQVIPGTGGTNGNTIYF
V gene: TRBV4-3
clone size: many
J gene: TRBJ1-3

CDR3 protein: CAWSVRRAETQYF
V gene: TRBV30
clone size: .
J gene: TRBJ2-5

CDR3 protein: CAAGTGGHNEQFF
V gene: TRBV11-1
clone size: many
J gene: TRBJ2-1

CDR3 protein: CSARGLAGVRADTQYF
V gene: TRBV20-1
clone size: many
J gene: TRBJ2-3

CDR3 protein: CASSQSELAARTQYF
V gene: TRBV23-1
clone size: many
J gene: TRBJ2-5

CDR3 protein: CASSLGPITYEQYF
V gene: TRBV5-1
clone size: .
J gene: TRBJ2-7

CDR3 protein: CAWLNDLAGTYEQYF
V gene: TRBV30
clone size: many
J gene: TRBJ2-7

CDR3 protein: CASSQVDMGFSTGELFF
V gene: TRBV4-1
clone size: many
J gene: TRBJ2-2

CDR3 protein: CASSVAPAAGYEQFF
V gene: TRBV9
clone size: many
J gene: TRBJ2-1

CDR3 protein: CASSEASGRKTDTQYF
V gene: TRBV2
clone size: .
J gene: TRBJ2-3

CDR3 protein: CASSLSRPDTQYF
V gene: TRBV7-9
clone size: .
J gene: TRBJ2-3

CDR3 protein: CSRPGGIRAKNIQYF
V gene: TRBV29-1
clone size: few
J gene: TRBJ2-4

CDR3 protein: CASSLATGRTEAFF
V gene: TRBV11-2
clone size: many
J gene: TRBJ1-1

CDR3 protein: CASSPSPGVNNEKLFF
V gene: TRBV9
clone size: .
J gene: TRBJ1-4

CDR3 protein: CASSPTGFEQYF
V gene: TRBV4-2
clone size: .
J gene: TRBJ2-7

CDR3 protein: CASSYSTGAEAFF
V gene: TRBV6-2/TRBV6-3
clone size: .
J gene: TRBJ1-1

CDR3 protein: CASSLDRKLFF
V gene: TRBV2
clone size: many
J gene: TRBJ1-4

CDR3 protein: CASSLDGQLQETQYF
V gene: TRBV5-1
clone size: .
J gene: TRBJ2-5

CDR3 protein: CASSFSGGHTGELIF
V gene: TRBV2
clone size: .
J gene: TRBJ2-2

CDR3 protein: CASRQGGNSGANVLTF
V gene: TRBV10-2
clone size: many
J gene: TRBJ2-6

CDR3 protein: CASLQGASGYTF
V gene: TRBV28
clone size: many
J gene: TRBJ1-2

CDR3 protein: CASSGSGTSYNEQFF
V gene: TRBV6-5
clone size: many
J gene: TRBJ2-1

CDR3 protein: CASSPLAGVPDTQYF
V gene: TRBV4-3
clone size: many
J gene: TRBJ2-3

CDR3 protein: CASSLGGGPDTQYF
V gene: TRBV27
clone size: many
J gene: TRBJ2-3

CDR3 protein: CASSEVDTEAFF
V gene: TRBV2
clone size: many
J gene: TRBJ1-1

CDR3 protein: CASSEAGTGELFF
V gene: TRBV2
clone size: many
J gene: TRBJ2-2

CDR3 protein: CASSPGTNYNEQFF
V gene: TRBV4-2
clone size: many
J gene: TRBJ2-1

CDR3 protein: CASSTIRVDMTGVYGYTF
V gene: TRBV19
clone size: hyperexpanded
J gene: TRBJ1-2

CDR3 protein: CASSAGQGNYGYTF
V gene: TRBV5-1
clone size: many
J gene: TRBJ1-2

CDR3 protein: CASSPTGWTGELFF
V gene: TRBV12-3/TRBV12-4
clone size: many
J gene: TRBJ2-2

CDR3 protein: CASSLQGQGVVETQYF
V gene: TRBV11-2
clone size: many
J gene: TRBJ2-5

CDR3 protein: CASQKRTGGREKLFF
V gene: TRBV6-2/TRBV6-3
clone size: many
J gene: TRBJ1-4

CDR3 protein: CASSLQLGGPGEQFF
V gene: TRBV5-6
clone size: many
J gene: TRBJ2-1

CDR3 protein: CASSYPQPQHF
V gene: TRBV6-2/TRBV6-3
clone size: many
J gene: TRBJ1-5

CDR3 protein: CASSIDLFADRQPQHF
V gene: TRBV19
clone size: many
J gene: TRBJ1-5

CDR3 protein: CASSVGTGTDTQYF
V gene: TRBV9
clone size: many
J gene: TRBJ2-3

CDR3 protein: CASSEEGYEQFF
V gene: TRBV6-1
clone size: many
J gene: TRBJ2-1

CDR3 protein: CASSYSRQGTGELFF
V gene: TRBV6-5
clone size: many
J gene: TRBJ2-2

CDR3 protein: CASSYPGTVTYNEQFF
V gene: TRBV5-1
clone size: many
J gene: TRBJ2-1

CDR3 protein: CSPSGAGGTSYNEQFF
V gene: TRBV20-1
clone size: many
J gene: TRBJ2-1

CDR3 protein: CAWSVGNGNQPQHF
V gene: TRBV30
clone size: many
J gene: TRBJ1-5

CDR3 protein: CASSQGYSSGSRELFF
V gene: TRBV4-2
clone size: many
J gene: TRBJ2-2

CDR3 protein: CASYGVGSYNEQFF
V gene: TRBV28
clone size: many
J gene: TRBJ2-1

CDR3 protein: CASSLAQTDTQYF
V gene: TRBV7-2
clone size: .
J gene: TRBJ2-3

CDR3 protein: CASAQGAANEKLFF
V gene: TRBV6-5
clone size: many
J gene: TRBJ1-4

CDR3 protein: CASSQGPERAGARRETQYF
V gene: TRBV4-1
clone size: many
J gene: TRBJ2-5

CDR3 protein: CASSLRQGGGYTF
V gene: TRBV27
clone size: many
J gene: TRBJ1-2

CDR3 protein: CSARGTPAPKFTDTQYF
V gene: TRBV20-1
clone size: many
J gene: TRBJ2-3

CDR3 protein: CATSKQGYNQPQHF
V gene: TRBV15
clone size: few
J gene: TRBJ1-5